The 25 T cell receptor beta chains presented below share a single source sample, sequenced in a study of shared clonotypes between healthy human individuals. Only CD45RO-negative cells positively selected for CCR7 counted as naive CD8 cells, so terminally differentiated effector memory CD45RA+ cells were excluded. Profiled with immunoSEQ multiplex PCR; TCRdb holds only in-frame clones, not every one. The repertoire holds fewer than 1 million clones, 96% seen once, with about 0.25% in the top ten. The sample consisted of naive CD8+ T cells sorted from blood. The receptors stem from a man younger than 45 in good health.

This sequence joins TRBV7-9 and TRBJ1-4; possible D gene TRBD1, 5 bases. The CDR3 length is 16 residues. Germline CDR1 SEHNR, CDR2 FQNEAQ (reference sequence). V was shortened by 6 bases and J by 7 bases, with 21 bases between the two germline ends. CDR3 coding DNA: TGTGCCAGCAGAATTCACCAGGGAATCTCGGGTGAAAAACTGTTTTTT. Protein: CASRIHQGISGEKLFF.

The rearrangement links TRBV15 to TRBJ2-7; tentative D call: TRBD1 (6 bases). V gave up 3 bases and J gave up 1 base, with 22 bases separating them. The CDR3 has 18 amino acids. From germline, CDR1 is LNHNV and CDR2 YYDKDF (reference sequence). In DNA, the CDR3 is TGTGCCACCAGCAGCGAAGCGAGGACAGAGTTTAGGTCCTACGAGCAGTACTTC. Translated, it gives CATSSEARTEFRSYEQYF.

The chain links TRBV15 to TRBJ1-1, with 7 bases fitting TRBD1. The CDR3 extends over 15 amino acids. Germline CDR1 LNHNV, CDR2 YYDKDF (reference sequence). J gave up 2 bases and V 3 bases, and 6 bases lay outside the gene matches. The CDR3 protein is CATSSRQGPNTEAFF. CDR3 nucleotides: TGTGCCACCAGCAGCAGACAGGGCCCTAACACTGAAGCTTTCTTT.

The chain joins TRBV15 to TRBJ2-2; D perhaps matches TRBD2 (5 bases). The CDR3 totals 15 residues. Germline V gene data show CDR1 as LNHNV and CDR2 as YYDKDF (reference sequence). The V end lost 0 bases, the J end lost 8 bases, and 13 bases lay between the germline ends. In nucleotides, the CDR3 is TGTGCCACCAGCAGAGATATGACTAATATGGGGGAGCTGTTTTTT. As protein: CATSRDMTNMGELFF.

This chain joins TRBV5-6 and TRBJ2-1, with D perhaps TRBD1 or TRBD2 (5 bases each). CDR3 length equals 14 residues. V was cut by 0 bases and J by 10 bases, with 14 bases left in between. The germline V gene has CDR1 SGHDT and CDR2 YYEEEE. The DNA of the CDR3 is TGTGCCAGCAGCTTGGGGGACCTTCGGCTAGAGCAGTTCTTC. It is translated as CASSLGDLRLEQFF.

This chain connects TRBV25-1 to TRBJ2-2; D unresolved. Trimming left V 5 bases short and J 2 bases short, with 9 bases between. Germline V gives CDR1 MGHDK, CDR2 SYGVNS. This CDR3 comprises 14 residues. Here the CDR3 reads CASSQRSNTGELFF. DNA for the CDR3: TGTGCCAGCAGTCAACGCAGCAACACCGGGGAGCTGTTTTTT.

The chain links TRBV14 to TRBJ1-2; no definite D call. Germline CDR1 reads SGHDN; CDR2 reads FVKESK. The CDR3 is 15 residues long. Trimming shortened V by 1 base and J by 3 bases, and 12 bases separated the two germline ends. As DNA, the CDR3 is TGTGCCAGCAGCCAAGGGGAGTGGGGTTACTATGGCTACACCTTC. Encoded protein: CASSQGEWGYYGYTF.

The rearrangement joins TRBV5-1 to TRBJ1-1, with D hard to call. V gave up 3 bases and J gave up 5 bases, with 17 bases separating them. CDR3 length: 15 amino acids. Germline CDR1 and CDR2: SGHRS and YFSETQ. CDR3 region: CASSWSDAARTEAFF. Written as DNA, the CDR3 is TGCGCCAGCAGCTGGTCCGACGCTGCGAGAACTGAAGCTTTCTTT.

This chain uses TRBV30 with TRBJ2-1, with D uncertain. Trimming stripped 2 bases from V and 5 bases from J, with 7 bases between. The germline V gene has CDR1 GTSNPN and CDR2 SVGIG (reference sequence). The CDR3 totals 12 residues. DNA of the CDR3: TGTGCCTGGAGTTGGTTCAACAATGAGCAGTTCTTC. Its translation is CAWSWFNNEQFF.

The chain uses TRBV13 and TRBJ2-1; 9 bases align to TRBD1. In germline, CDR1 is PRHDT, CDR2 FYEKMQ (reference sequence). This CDR3 is 15 amino acids long. V was pared by 5 bases and J by 7 bases, with 9 bases of the junction left unmatched. DNA of the CDR3: TGTGCCAGCAGCCAGACCGGGACAGGGTGGAATGAGCAGTTCTTC. Residues: CASSQTGTGWNEQFF. The full variable domain, its missing parts supplied by reference TRBV13 and TRBJ2-1, is AAGVIQSPRHLIKEKRETATLKCYPIPRHDTVYWYQQGPGQDPQFLISFYEKMQSDKGSIPDRFSAQQFSDYHSELNMSSLELGDSALYFCASSQTGTGWNEQFFGPGTRLTVL.

The chain joins TRBV28 to TRBJ1-1; D is perhaps TRBD1 (6 bases). The germline V gene encodes CDR1 MDHEN and CDR2 SYDVKM. Trimming shortened V by 6 bases and J by 8 bases, and 19 bases separated the two germline ends. CDR3 length: 14 amino acids. The CDR3 region is CASSNRDTSREAFF. CDR3 in DNA: TGTGCCAGCAGCAACCGGGACACTTCTAGGGAAGCTTTCTTT.

V is TRBV4-1 and J is TRBJ2-5; D is unresolved. Germline V CDR1 and CDR2: MGHRA, YSYEKL. Trimming pared 1 base from V and 1 base from J, leaving 10 bases between. The CDR3 loop spans 15 amino acids. The CDR3 loop is CASSQVWVPQETQYF. CDR3 DNA sequence: TGCGCCAGCAGCCAAGTTTGGGTACCCCAAGAGACCCAGTACTTC.

J is TRBJ2-1 and V is TRBV19, with 10 bases matching TRBD2. Trimming cost V 1 base and J 5 bases; bases outside gene matches: 2. The germline CDR1 and CDR2 sequences are LNHDA and SQIVND (reference sequence). This CDR3 has 15 amino acids. For the CDR3, the DNA is TGTGCCAGTAGTATAGTGGGACTAGCGAACAATGAGCAGTTCTTC. It specifies CASSIVGLANNEQFF.

In the case of this clone: Additional DNA sequences in this sample encode the identical CDR3. The gene calls are TRBV11-2 and TRBJ2-7; D ambiguous. This CDR3 has 11 amino acids. The germline V gene has CDR1 SGHAT and CDR2 FQNNGV. Deletions cut 2 bases from V and 7 bases from J, with 6 bases between. The CDR3 here is CASSLLGEQYF. The CDR3 nucleotides are TGTGCCAGCAGCTTACTCGGGGAGCAGTACTTC.

DNA of the CDR3: TGTGCCAGCAGCATCTTACTAGCGGAGGAGTACAATGAGCAGTTCTTC. Its protein is CASSILLAEEYNEQFF. This rearrangement joins TRBV5-4 to TRBJ2-1; TRBD2 matches 8 bases. Germline-derived CDR1 and CDR2 are SGHNT and YYREEE (reference sequence). The CDR3 is made up of 16 amino acids. J was trimmed by 4 bases and V by 4 bases; bases with no gene match: 10.

V gene TRBV11-2 combines with J gene TRBJ2-5; 8 nucleotides match TRBD2. Germline V gene lookup returns CDR1 SGHAT and CDR2 FQNNGV. The CDR3 is 14 residues long. The V segment lost 4 bases and the J segment 2 bases; nucleotides outside the gene matches: 3. The CDR3 DNA sequence: TGTGCCAGCAGCTATACTAGCGGACAAGAGACCCAGTACTTC. It encodes CASSYTSGQETQYF.

This clone was detected once. The chain uses TRBV25-1 and TRBJ2-3; TRBD2 aligns across 10 bases. Germline V gene sequence: CDR1 MGHDK, CDR2 SYGVNS. This CDR3 has 17 amino acids. V trimming: 6 bases; J trimming: 3 bases; junction bases outside the gene matches: 12. CDR3 amino acids: CASRSSGSSVLTDTQYF. The CDR3 nucleotides are TGTGCCAGCAGATCTAGCGGGAGTTCTGTGTTGACAGATACGCAGTATTTT.

The rearrangement uses TRBV27 and TRBJ1-2; 7 bases are a match to TRBD1. V lost 5 bases to trimming and J lost 6 bases; unmatched junction nucleotides: 15. The CDR3 spans 16 residues. Germline CDR1 MNHEY, CDR2 SMNVEV (reference sequence). CDR3 nucleotides: TGTGCCAGCAGTCCAGCTCCGACAGGGAAAGGGAATGGCTACACCTTC. Its protein product is CASSPAPTGKGNGYTF.

The chain employs TRBV7-2 and TRBJ2-7; D is unclear. V lost 1 base and J lost 4, with 14 bases in between. This CDR3 spans 15 amino acids. Germline CDR1 and CDR2: SGHTA and FQGNSA. The CDR3 region is CASSLEAVGEYEQYF. DNA for the CDR3: TGTGCCAGCAGCTTAGAGGCGGTGGGCGAATACGAGCAGTACTTC. Full variable domain (remainder filled in from reference TRBV7-2 and TRBJ2-7): GAGVSQSPSNKVTEKGKDVELRCDPISGHTALYWYRQSLGQGLEFLIYFQGNSAPDKSGLPSDRFSAERTGGSVSTLTIQRTQQEDSAVYLCASSLEAVGEYEQYFGPGTRLTVT.

The V gene is TRBV9, the J gene TRBJ1-3, with D possibly TRBD1 on 5 matching bases. Trimming removed 3 bases from V and 4 bases from J, with 26 bases in between. The CDR3 loop spans 19 amino acids. Germline-derived CDR1 and CDR2 are SGDLS and YYNGEE. The CDR3 loop reads CASSAATVGDLMLGNTIYF. CDR3 nucleotide sequence: TGTGCCAGCAGCGCGGCCACCGTGGGGGATCTAATGTTGGGAAACACCATATATTTT.

The gene calls are TRBV7-9 and TRBJ2-7; D is possibly TRBD2 (5 bases). V lost 7 bases, J lost 3 bases, and 16 bases lay in between. The CDR3 runs 14 residues. Germline CDR1 is SEHNR and CDR2 is FQNEAQ (reference sequence). Here the CDR3 reads CASTQLRGSYEQYF. CDR3 nucleotides: TGTGCCAGCACCCAGTTACGGGGAAGCTACGAGCAGTACTTC.

V gene TRBV10-3 combines with J gene TRBJ1-2; tentatively, D is TRBD1 (5 bases). This CDR3 is 16 amino acids long. V lost 4 bases, J lost 3 bases, and 18 bases lay in between. Germline V gene data show CDR1 as ENHRY and CDR2 as SYGVKD. The CDR3 nucleotides read TGTGCCATCAGTGTTGGGGGGACCCTATCGGACTATGGCTACACCTTC. The encoded protein is CAISVGGTLSDYGYTF.

The chain has TRBV5-1 and TRBJ2-5, with 11 bases fitting TRBD2. V was clipped by 2 bases and J by 2 bases; unmatched bases: 5. The CDR3 runs 16 residues. CDR1 and CDR2 from the germline V gene are SGHRS and YFSETQ. CDR3 DNA: TGCGCCAGCAGCTTTGTGGGACTAGCGGATCAAGAGACCCAGTACTTC. Translated, it gives CASSFVGLADQETQYF.

J is TRBJ2-1 and V is TRBV6-1; 11 bases align to TRBD2. Germline trimming cut 5 bases from V and 9 bases from J; bases unmatched to any gene: 9. CDR1 MNHNS and CDR2 SASEGT come from the germline V gene. This CDR3 has 15 residues. In nucleotides, the CDR3 is TGTGCCAGCAGTAGAACTAGCGGGAGATTAGGTGAGCAGTTCTTC. Translated: CASSRTSGRLGEQFF.

The J gene is TRBJ2-3, the V gene TRBV30, with TRBD1 identical over 9 bases. Germline assignment: CDR1 GTSNPN and CDR2 SVGIG (reference sequence). V shed 4 bases, J shed 2 bases, and the junction held 4 bases outside the gene matches. The CDR3 has 14 amino acids. The CDR3 DNA reads as TGTGCCTGGACCGGGACAGGGATCACAGATACGCAGTATTTT. Its protein product is CAWTGTGITDTQYF.